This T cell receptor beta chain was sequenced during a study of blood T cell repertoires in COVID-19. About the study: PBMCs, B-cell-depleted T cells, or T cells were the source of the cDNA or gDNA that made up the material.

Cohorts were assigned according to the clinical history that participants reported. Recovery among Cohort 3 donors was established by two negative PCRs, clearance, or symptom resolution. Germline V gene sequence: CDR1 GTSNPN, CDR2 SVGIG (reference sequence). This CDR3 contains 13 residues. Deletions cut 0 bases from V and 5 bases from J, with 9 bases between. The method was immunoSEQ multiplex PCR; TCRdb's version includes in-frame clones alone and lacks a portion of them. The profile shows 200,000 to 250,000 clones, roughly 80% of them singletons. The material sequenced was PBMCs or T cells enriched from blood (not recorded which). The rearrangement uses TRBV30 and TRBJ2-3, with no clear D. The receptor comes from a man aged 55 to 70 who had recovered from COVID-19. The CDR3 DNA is TGTGCCTGGAGTGTAGGCAGGCAAGATACGCAGTATTTT. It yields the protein CAWSVGRQDTQYF.